Here is one TCR beta chain with its context. What it binds is unknown. Germline CDR1 is WNHNN and CDR2 is SYGVQD (reference sequence). V shed 6 bases and J 7 bases; nucleotides not matched to a gene: 13. CDR3 length equals 17 residues. This entry is derived from a study of OX40 agonist ivuxolimab in advanced cancers. Study summary: Clinicians treated patients with ivuxolimab, an agonistic anti-OX40 (CD134) antibody. The study enrolled dose-escalation patients with hepatocellular carcinoma, melanoma, renal cell or head and neck cancer.

Study-level points and caveats: With doses of 0.1 to 3.0 mg/kg, CD4+ and CD8+ blood T cells had undergone clonal expansion by week 6.

Repertoires were generated with immunoSEQ multiplex PCR, while TCRdb's copy carries only in-frame clones and drops some. The table records about 51,000 clones, 88% of them present only once. Sequenced here: CD4+ or CD8+ T cells sorted from blood, sampled in a trial of the OX40 agonist ivuxolimab. V usage is TRBV10-1 and J usage is TRBJ1-4; the match to TRBD1 covers 11 bases. The TCR was taken from an adult with an advanced solid tumor such as melanoma, head and neck, liver or kidney cancer. In DNA, the CDR3 is TGCGCCAGCAGGATCCGGGACAGGGGGACTACGGGTGAAAAACTGTTTTTT. Protein product: CASRIRDRGTTGEKLFF.